One and the same sample provided the 20 T cell receptor beta chains below, sequenced in a study of persistence of HIV-infected CD4 T cells. The libraries were made with immunoSEQ version 4 in survey mode. TCRdb's copy holds only in-frame clones and misses some; the assay was immunoSEQ multiplex PCR. The top ten hold 0.7% to 0.95% of the sample, which has 25,000 to 35,000 clones, 82% seen once. Cells were stimulated with CMV-infected fibroblast lysates at 8.5 to 10 ug/mL. Sorted nonresponding memory CD4+ T cells were CD40L-negative, CD69-negative, CD45RO-high. Their antigen targets remain unknown. The source material was CD4+ T cells sorted from PBMCs after roughly 18-hour stimulation, sampled from a patient who received antiretroviral therapy. Every receptor here comes from an adult man with HIV who was CMV-seropositive.

This rearrangement joins TRBV5-4 to TRBJ1-1; 9 positions agree with TRBD1. V shed 2 bases and J 2 bases; nucleotides not matched to a gene: 7. This CDR3 region has 16 residues. Germline V CDR1 and CDR2: SGHNT, YYREEE (reference sequence). The CDR3, as DNA: TGTGCCAGCAGCTTAAAGACAGGGGGTTACAACACTGAAGCTTTCTTT. This translates into CASSLKTGGYNTEAFF. Together with reference TRBV5-4 and TRBJ1-1, the CDR3 gives the full variable domain: ETGVTQSPTHLIKTRGQQVTLRCSSQSGHNTVSWYQQALGQGPQFIFQYYREEENGRGNFPPRFSGLQFPNYSSELNVNALELDDSALYLCASSLKTGGYNTEAFFGQGTRLTVV.

This rearrangement joins TRBV5-6 to TRBJ1-6; maybe TRBD1 (6 bases). CDR1 and CDR2 (germline): SGHDT, YYEEEE. The V end lost 4 bases, the J end lost 2 bases, and 10 bases lay between the germline ends. The CDR3 totals 15 residues. For the CDR3, the DNA is TGTGCCAGCAGCGGCCGGACAGCCTATAATTCACCCCTCCACTTT. Translating gives CASSGRTAYNSPLHF.

The chain has TRBV5-5 and TRBJ2-3; 9 bases map to TRBD1. The CDR3 sequence is 17 residues long. The germline gives CDR1 SGHKS, CDR2 YYEKEE (reference sequence). Losses at the gene ends were 4 bases for V and 6 bases for J; bases not matched to a gene: 15. CDR3 sequence reads: CASSRSGQGNLGDTQYF. DNA for the CDR3: TGTGCCAGCAGCCGGTCGGGACAGGGCAATTTAGGGGATACGCAGTATTTT.

The chain joins TRBV19 to TRBJ1-2; TRBD1 matches 11 bases. With 6 bases clipped from V and 4 bases from J, the junction kept 10 bases outside the gene matches. This CDR3 contains 16 residues. The V gene's germline CDR1 is LNHDA and CDR2 SQIVND (reference sequence). CDR3 DNA sequence: TGTGCCAGTAGACAAACCGGGACAGGGGGAATCTATGGCTACACCTTC. Amino acid sequence: CASRQTGTGGIYGYTF.

The chain uses TRBV7-3 and TRBJ2-1; 9 bases align to TRBD1. V dropped 5 bases and J dropped 1; count of bases not matched to a gene: 3. Germline V lookup: CDR1 SGHTA, CDR2 FQGTGA. CDR3 length: 15 residues. CDR3 protein: CASSQTGGSYNEQFF. CDR3 coding DNA: TGTGCCAGCAGCCAGACAGGGGGGTCCTACAATGAGCAGTTCTTC.

Written as DNA, the CDR3 is TGTGCCAGCAGACAGAGCTCCTACGAGCAGTACTTC. Translation: CASRQSSYEQYF. The chain joins TRBV2 to TRBJ2-7; D gene ambiguous. The length of the CDR3 is 12 residues. Germline CDR1 is SNHLY and CDR2 is FYNNEI. V lost 6 bases to trimming and J lost 0 bases, with 6 bases between them.

The V gene is TRBV6-2 or TRBV6-3, the J gene TRBJ1-2, with TRBD1 identical over 8 bases. The CDR3 covers 15 residues. The V and J ends lost 5 bases and 5 bases, in that order; junction bases with no gene match: 10. Germline V gene sequence: CDR1 MNHEY, CDR2 SVGEGT. The CDR3 sequence: CASSDPGGTYYGYTF. The CDR3 DNA sequence: TGTGCCAGCAGTGACCCAGGGGGCACCTATTATGGCTACACCTTC.

The V gene is TRBV7-8, the J gene TRBJ2-3; D possibly corresponds to TRBD1 (5 bases). Trimming stripped 5 bases from V and 0 bases from J, with 15 bases between. Germline V lookup: CDR1 SGHVS, CDR2 FQNEAQ. The CDR3 loop spans 16 amino acids. Here the CDR3 reads CASSLQDGLSTDTQYF. CDR3 in DNA: TGTGCCAGCAGCCTACAGGACGGCCTAAGCACAGATACGCAGTATTTT.

The chain combines TRBV7-9 with TRBJ1-1; 11 bases map to TRBD1. CDR3 length: 15 amino acids. Germline CDR1 and CDR2: SEHNR and FQNEAQ (reference sequence). V was clipped by 4 bases and J by 4 bases; unmatched bases: 5. The CDR3 DNA reads as TGTGCCAGCAGCTCACCGGGACAGGGGGTCACTGAAGCTTTCTTT. This gives the protein CASSSPGQGVTEAFF.

V is TRBV12-3 or TRBV12-4 and J is TRBJ2-1; D may be TRBD1 or TRBD2 (5 bases each). V was clipped by 4 bases and J by 10 bases, with 14 bases between them. There are 13 residues in the CDR3. The CDR3 DNA is TGTGCCAGCAGTTGGGGGACGGGGCGAGAGCAGTTCTTC. It specifies CASSWGTGREQFF.

This clone was counted a single time. CDR3 in amino acids: CASSFGTSGHIQYF. DNA for the CDR3: TGTGCCAGCAGCTTCGGGACATCCGGGCACATTCAGTACTTC. The chain links TRBV7-8 to TRBJ2-4, with a tentative D call TRBD1 (6 bases). Trimming left V 3 bases short and J 8 bases short, with 14 bases between. CDR3 length equals 14 residues. Germline lookup yields CDR1 SGHVS and CDR2 FQNEAQ.

The DNA for the CDR3 is TGTGCCAGCAGTCCAAGGGGGCGTCGGGTGGTCTACGAGCAGTACTTC. It is translated as CASSPRGRRVVYEQYF. This chain connects TRBV27 to TRBJ2-7, with 7 bases lining up with TRBD1. The germline V gene has CDR1 MNHEY and CDR2 SMNVEV (reference sequence). The junction had 13 bases not matched to a gene; V was cut back by 5 bases and J by 3 bases. This CDR3 is built from 16 residues.

This rearrangement joins TRBV19 to TRBJ2-6, with a weak D call TRBD1 (5 bases). Germline CDR1 LNHDA, CDR2 SQIVND (reference sequence). This CDR3 has 17 residues. The V gene lost 3 bases and the J gene lost 1 base, with 13 bases spanning the gap. CDR3 DNA: TGTGCCAGTAGTATGGGGCAGGGTCGATCTGGGGCCAACGTCCTGACTTTC. Translating gives CASSMGQGRSGANVLTF.

V gene TRBV7-9 combines with J gene TRBJ2-4; 11 bases map to TRBD2. The germline V gene has CDR1 SEHNR and CDR2 FQNEAQ (reference sequence). V trimming: 5 bases; J trimming: 2 bases; junction bases outside the gene matches: 8. This CDR3 has 17 residues. DNA of the CDR3: TGTGCCAGCAGCCCGGGATGGACTAGCGGGTCCAAAAACATTCAGTACTTC. Translating it yields CASSPGWTSGSKNIQYF.

The V and J genes are TRBV28 and TRBJ1-2; D is possibly TRBD1 (5 bases). Trimming shortened V by 7 bases and J by 2 bases, and 17 bases separated the two germline ends. The CDR3 sequence is 15 residues long. Germline assignment: CDR1 MDHEN and CDR2 SYDVKM. In DNA form, the CDR3 reads TGTGCCAGCACCTTTCTCGGGAGGGGCAACTATGGCTACACCTTC. Translation: CASTFLGRGNYGYTF.

V and J are TRBV6-2 or TRBV6-3 and TRBJ1-1; D ambiguous. The CDR3 spans 12 residues. Trimming stripped 0 bases from V and 7 bases from J, with 6 bases between. CDR1 is MNHEY, CDR2 SVGEGT, per germline. CDR3 sequence: CASSYSSGEAFF. For the CDR3, the DNA is TGTGCCAGCAGTTACTCATCCGGTGAAGCTTTCTTT.

The chain uses TRBV28 and TRBJ1-5; D gene uncertain. The CDR3 totals 12 residues. V lost 7 bases to trimming and J lost 10 bases, with 14 bases between them. Germline assignment: CDR1 MDHEN and CDR2 SYDVKM. The CDR3, as DNA: TGTGCCAGCACCACATTGCTTCATCCCCAGCATTTT. The encoded protein is CASTTLLHPQHF.

V and J are TRBV2 and TRBJ1-2; D not certain. In germline, CDR1 is SNHLY, CDR2 FYNNEI. The ends were cut back, 4 bases at V and 0 bases at J, with 15 bases in the middle. The CDR3 contains 16 residues. The CDR3: CASSASLSRANYGYTF. The CDR3 DNA sequence: TGTGCCAGCAGTGCCAGCCTGTCGAGGGCTAACTATGGCTACACCTTC.

The chain has TRBV7-8 and TRBJ2-3; 12 bases align to TRBD2. Germline V gives CDR1 SGHVS, CDR2 FQNEAQ. Germline trimming cut 7 bases from V and 4 bases from J; bases unmatched to any gene: 3. The CDR3 spans 14 residues. CDR3: CASNLAGGADTQYF. CDR3 in DNA: TGTGCCAGCAACCTAGCGGGGGGGGCAGATACGCAGTATTTT.

This chain links TRBV6-5 with TRBJ2-1; TRBD2 matches 8 bases. The germline gives CDR1 MNHEY, CDR2 SVGAGI. The CDR3 is made up of 14 amino acids. Losses at the gene ends were 7 bases for V and 5 bases for J; bases not matched to a gene: 7. The CDR3 here is CASTLAGRNNEQFF. The DNA of the CDR3 is TGTGCCAGCACCTTAGCGGGGAGGAACAATGAGCAGTTCTTC.